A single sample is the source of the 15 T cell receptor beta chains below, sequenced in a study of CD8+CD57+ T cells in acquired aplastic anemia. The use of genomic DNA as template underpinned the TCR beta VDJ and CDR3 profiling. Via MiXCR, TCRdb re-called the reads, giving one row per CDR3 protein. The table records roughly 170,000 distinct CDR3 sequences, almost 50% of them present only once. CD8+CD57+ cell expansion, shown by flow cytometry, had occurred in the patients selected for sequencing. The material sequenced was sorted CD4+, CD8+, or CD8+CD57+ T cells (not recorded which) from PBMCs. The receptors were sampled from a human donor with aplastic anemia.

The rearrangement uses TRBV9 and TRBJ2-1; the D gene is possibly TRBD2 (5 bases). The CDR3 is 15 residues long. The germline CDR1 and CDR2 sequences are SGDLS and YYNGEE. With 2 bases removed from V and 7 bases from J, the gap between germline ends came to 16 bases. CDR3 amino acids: CASSVGLSPMNEQFF. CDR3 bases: TGTGCCAGCAGCGTTGGACTTTCCCCAATGAATGAGCAGTTCTTC.

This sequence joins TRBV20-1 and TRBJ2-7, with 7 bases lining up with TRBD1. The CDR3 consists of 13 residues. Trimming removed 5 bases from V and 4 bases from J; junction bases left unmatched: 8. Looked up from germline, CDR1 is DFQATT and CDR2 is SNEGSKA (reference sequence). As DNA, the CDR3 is TGCAGTGCTTCCCATGGGACAGCTTACGAGCAGTACTTC. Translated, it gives CSASHGTAYEQYF.

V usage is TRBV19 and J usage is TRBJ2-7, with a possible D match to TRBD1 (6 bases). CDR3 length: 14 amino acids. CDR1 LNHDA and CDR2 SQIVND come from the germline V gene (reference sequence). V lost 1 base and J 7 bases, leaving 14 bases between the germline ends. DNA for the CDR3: TGTGCCAGTAGTATAGGACAGGACCTAAGGGAGCAGTACTTC. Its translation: CASSIGQDLREQYF.

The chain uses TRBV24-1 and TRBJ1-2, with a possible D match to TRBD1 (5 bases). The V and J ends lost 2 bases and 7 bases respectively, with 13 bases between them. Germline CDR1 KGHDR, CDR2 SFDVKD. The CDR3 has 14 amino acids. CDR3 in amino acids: CATSDSAGDAGYTF. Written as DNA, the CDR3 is TGTGCCACCAGTGATTCGGCGGGGGATGCTGGCTACACCTTC.

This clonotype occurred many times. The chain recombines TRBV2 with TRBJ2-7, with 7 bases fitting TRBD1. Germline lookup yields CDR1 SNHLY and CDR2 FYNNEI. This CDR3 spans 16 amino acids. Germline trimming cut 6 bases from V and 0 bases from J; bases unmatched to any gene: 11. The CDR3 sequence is CASSDRVTQSSYEQYF. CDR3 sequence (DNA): TGTGCCAGCAGCGACAGGGTAACCCAAAGCTCCTACGAGCAGTACTTC.

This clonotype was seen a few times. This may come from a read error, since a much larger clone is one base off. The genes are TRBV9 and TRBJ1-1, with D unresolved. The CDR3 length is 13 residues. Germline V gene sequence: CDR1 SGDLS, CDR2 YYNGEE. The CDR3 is CASSVEQNTGAFF. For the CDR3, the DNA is TGTGCCAGCAGCGTAGAACAGAACACTGGAGCTTTCTTT.

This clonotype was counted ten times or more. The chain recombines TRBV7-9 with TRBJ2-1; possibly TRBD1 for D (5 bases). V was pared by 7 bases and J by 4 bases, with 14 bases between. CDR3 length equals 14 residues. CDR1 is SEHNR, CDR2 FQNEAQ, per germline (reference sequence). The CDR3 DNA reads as TGTGCCAGCAAAAGGGGCGGAGATTACAATGAGCAGTTCTTC. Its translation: CASKRGGDYNEQFF.

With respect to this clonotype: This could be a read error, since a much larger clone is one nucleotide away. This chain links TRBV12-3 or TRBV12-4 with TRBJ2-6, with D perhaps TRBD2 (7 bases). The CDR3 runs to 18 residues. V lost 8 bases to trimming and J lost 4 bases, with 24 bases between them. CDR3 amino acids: CASGPSGGRATGANVLTF. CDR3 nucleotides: TGTGCCAGCGGGCCCTCGGGGGGCAGGGCTACCGGGGCCAACGTCCTGACTTTC.

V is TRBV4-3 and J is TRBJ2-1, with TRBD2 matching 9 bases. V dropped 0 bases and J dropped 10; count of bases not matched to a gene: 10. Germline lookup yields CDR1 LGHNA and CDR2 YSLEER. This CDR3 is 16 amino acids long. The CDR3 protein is CASSQDPAGGLPEQFF. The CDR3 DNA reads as TGCGCCAGCAGCCAAGATCCAGCGGGAGGTCTCCCGGAGCAGTTCTTC.

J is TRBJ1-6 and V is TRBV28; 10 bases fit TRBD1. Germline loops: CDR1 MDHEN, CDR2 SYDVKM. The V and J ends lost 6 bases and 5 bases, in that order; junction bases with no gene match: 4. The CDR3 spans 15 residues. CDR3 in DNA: TGTGCCAGCAGGGCCGGACAGGGGGATAATTCACCCCTCCACTTT. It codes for CASRAGQGDNSPLHF.

CDR3: CASSRIAGFYTEAFF. CDR3 nucleotide sequence: TGTGCCAGCAGCAGAATAGCGGGGTTTTACACTGAAGCTTTCTTT. The chain is built from TRBV7-8 and TRBJ1-1; D is ambiguous. From germline, CDR1 is SGHVS and CDR2 FQNEAQ. This CDR3 is built from 15 residues. V gave up 5 bases and J gave up 3 bases, with 16 bases separating them.

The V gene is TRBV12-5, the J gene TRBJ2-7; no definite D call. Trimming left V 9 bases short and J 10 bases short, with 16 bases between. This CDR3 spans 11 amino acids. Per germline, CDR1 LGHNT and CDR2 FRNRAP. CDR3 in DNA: TGTGCTAGCACCCTCGGGCGGAACCAGTACTTC. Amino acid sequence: CASTLGRNQYF.

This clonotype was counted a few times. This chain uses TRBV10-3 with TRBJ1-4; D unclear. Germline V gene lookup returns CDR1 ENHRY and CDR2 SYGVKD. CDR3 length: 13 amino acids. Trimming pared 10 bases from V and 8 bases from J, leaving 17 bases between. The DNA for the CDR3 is TGTGCCACCAAGAGGTTGGATTTCGAAAAACTGTTTTTT. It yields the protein CATKRLDFEKLFF.

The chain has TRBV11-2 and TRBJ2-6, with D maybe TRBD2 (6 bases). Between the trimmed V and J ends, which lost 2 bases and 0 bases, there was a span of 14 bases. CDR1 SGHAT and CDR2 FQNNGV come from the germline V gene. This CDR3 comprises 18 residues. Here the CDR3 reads CASSLRPGLISGANVLTF. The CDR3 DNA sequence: TGTGCCAGCAGCTTAAGACCGGGACTGATCTCTGGGGCCAACGTCCTGACTTTC.

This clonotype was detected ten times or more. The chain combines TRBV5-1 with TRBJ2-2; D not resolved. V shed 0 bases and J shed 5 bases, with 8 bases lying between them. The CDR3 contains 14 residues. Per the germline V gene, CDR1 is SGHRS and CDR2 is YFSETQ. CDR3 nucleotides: TGCGCCAGCAGCTTGGGGCAAGCAACCGGGGAGCTGTTTTTT. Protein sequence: CASSLGQATGELFF.